The 4 T cell receptor beta chains below were found in one sample sequenced in a study of control samples from healthy donors and cancer patients. Repertoires were generated with immunoSEQ multiplex PCR, while TCRdb's copy carries only in-frame clones and drops some. The sample holds 150,000 to 200,000 clones, approximately 92% seen once. Sample: blood. These receptors were obtained from a man aged 25-45 years in good health.

The V call is TRBV19, the J call TRBJ1-5; D call uncertain. In germline, CDR1 is LNHDA, CDR2 SQIVND (reference sequence). This CDR3 spans 14 amino acids. V lost 2 bases to trimming and J lost 7 bases, with 12 bases between them. The CDR3 DNA is TGTGCCAGTAGTATAAGGGAGGGTAGCCAGCCCCAGCATTTT. Its translation is CASSIREGSQPQHF.

This clone showed up just once. The gene calls are TRBV9 and TRBJ2-3; 10 nucleotides match TRBD2. The CDR3 contains 15 residues. V trimming: 0 bases; J trimming: 6 bases; junction bases outside the gene matches: 4. CDR1 and CDR2 (germline): SGDLS, YYNGEE. The CDR3 bases are TGTGCCAGCAGCGTAGCAGCGGGGGGGCGGGATACGCAGTATTTT. Protein: CASSVAAGGRDTQYF.

This chain joins TRBV30 and TRBJ1-2, with D uncertain. The V gene's germline CDR1 is GTSNPN and CDR2 SVGIG (reference sequence). The V end was cut by 3 bases, the J end by 0 bases, with 11 bases between. This CDR3 comprises 14 residues. The CDR3 DNA is TGTGCCTGGAGGGGAGCTGTCGCTAACTATGGCTACACCTTC. Its protein is CAWRGAVANYGYTF.

The chain has TRBV28 and TRBJ2-2; 8 nucleotides agree with TRBD1. CDR1 and CDR2 (germline): MDHEN, SYDVKM. With V trimmed by 7 bases and J by 7 bases, 14 bases remained unmatched. This CDR3 is built from 16 residues. The CDR3 protein is CASTGRGRGPHGELFF. The CDR3, as DNA: TGTGCCAGCACCGGAAGGGGCAGGGGGCCCCACGGGGAGCTGTTTTTT.